A single sample gave rise to the 13 T cell receptor beta chains below, sequenced in a study of T-cell memory formation after mild COVID-19. Each CDR3 protein is one row after TCRdb ran MiXCR on the 5' RACE reads. Among a few hundred thousand distinct CDR3 sequences listed, about 20% were seen once. Sequencing was done on a sample of PBMCs or a T cell subset sorted from them (not recorded which). These receptors were collected from an adult woman who had mild COVID-19 (a few samples of this study predate the infection). Cell type and time point are not known.

The chain has TRBV3-1 and TRBJ2-7; D ambiguous. Trimming stripped 1 base from V and 5 bases from J, with 15 bases between. The CDR3 covers 15 residues. Germline values: CDR1 LGHDT, CDR2 YNNKEL (reference sequence). CDR3 residues: CASSQVVSSGNEQYF. The DNA for the CDR3 is TGTGCCAGCAGCCAAGTCGTCAGCAGTGGAAACGAGCAGTACTTC.

This clonotype occurred many times. The chain carries TRBV4-3 and TRBJ2-1; the D gene is possibly TRBD2 (6 bases). The CDR3 contains 16 residues. Trimming left V 4 bases short and J 0 bases short, with 13 bases between. The germline V gene has CDR1 LGHNA and CDR2 YSLEER. CDR3 residues: CASSPVETSSYNEQFF. The CDR3 bases are TGCGCCAGCAGCCCAGTAGAGACTAGCTCCTACAATGAGCAGTTCTTC.

CDR3 nucleotide sequence: TGCGCCAGCAGCTCGACGGTGTTCACTAGCACAGATACGCAGTATTTT. Amino acids: CASSSTVFTSTDTQYF. This sequence joins TRBV5-1 and TRBJ2-3; D uncertain. Germline CDR1 is SGHRS and CDR2 is YFSETQ. CDR3 length equals 16 residues. V was cut by 3 bases and J by 0 bases, with 14 bases left in between.

This clonotype was recorded a few times. The chain links TRBV20-1 to TRBJ2-7; D is unclear. This CDR3 is 11 amino acids long. The V end was cut by 1 base, the J end by 4 bases, with 5 bases between. CDR1 is DFQATT and CDR2 is SNEGSKA in the germline V gene (reference sequence). The CDR3 here is CSARVQYEQYF. The CDR3 coding sequence is TGCAGTGCTAGAGTGCAGTACGAGCAGTACTTC.

This clonotype has a handful of counts. The rearrangement uses TRBV7-8 and TRBJ2-5, with 8 bases that match TRBD2. Germline V CDR1 and CDR2: SGHVS, FQNEAQ. The CDR3 is 17 amino acids. Unmatched junction bases numbered 8, after V lost 1 base and J lost 1 base. In DNA form, the CDR3 reads TGTGCCAGCAGCTTAGTTTTCTTGACTAGCGCCCAAGAGACCCAGTACTTC. It codes for CASSLVFLTSAQETQYF.

The chain recombines TRBV9 with TRBJ1-1; the D gene is possibly TRBD1 (5 bases). The CDR3 is 15 residues long. V lost 0 bases and J 5 bases, leaving 14 bases between the germline ends. Germline CDR1 is SGDLS and CDR2 is YYNGEE. The CDR3 protein is CASSVEAGVGTEAFF. The DNA of the CDR3 is TGTGCCAGCAGCGTAGAAGCGGGGGTTGGTACTGAAGCTTTCTTT.

The V and J genes are TRBV6-1 and TRBJ1-4; a possible D gene is TRBD1 (6 bases). CDR1 is MNHNS and CDR2 is SASEGT in the germline V gene. The CDR3 contains 16 residues. With 0 bases removed from V and 2 bases from J, the gap between germline ends came to 10 bases. The CDR3 here is CASSEASGATNEKLFF. The CDR3 bases are TGTGCCAGCAGTGAAGCGTCGGGGGCTACTAATGAAAAACTGTTTTTT.

This clonotype was seen more than once but under ten times. The chain links TRBV4-2 to TRBJ1-2, with D perhaps matching TRBD1 (6 bases). The CDR3 covers 16 residues. Germline loops: CDR1 LGHNA, CDR2 YNFKEQ. Trimming removed 3 bases from V and 0 bases from J, with 14 bases in between. The CDR3 reads CASSHGGDTANYGYTF. As DNA, the CDR3 is TGTGCCAGCAGCCATGGAGGGGACACTGCTAACTATGGCTACACCTTC.

The chain links TRBV4-1 to TRBJ1-5, with a tentative D call TRBD1 (5 bases). With 3 bases removed from V and 3 bases from J, the gap between germline ends came to 15 bases. Germline values: CDR1 MGHRA, CDR2 YSYEKL. The CDR3 consists of 16 residues. CDR3 nucleotide sequence: TGCGCCAGCAGCCAGAGGGGCCCTGACCCCAATCAGCCCCAGCATTTT. Its translation: CASSQRGPDPNQPQHF.

In this sample, this clonotype turned up many times. This chain connects TRBV12-3 or TRBV12-4 to TRBJ2-5; D not resolved. The CDR3 is 13 residues long. V was pared by 3 bases and J by 5 bases, with 10 bases between. The CDR3 bases are TGTGCCAGCAGTTTTGGGGTGGGGGAGACCCAGTACTTC. Translation: CASSFGVGETQYF.

This chain uses TRBV20-1 with TRBJ1-5; no clear D gene. Per germline, CDR1 DFQATT and CDR2 SNEGSKA (reference sequence). V was trimmed by 0 bases and J by 1 base, leaving 16 bases between them. The CDR3 length is 17 residues. Here the CDR3 reads CSARDGLRERSNQPQHF. The CDR3 DNA is TGCAGTGCTAGAGATGGGCTGAGGGAGAGGAGCAATCAGCCCCAGCATTTT.

The chain employs TRBV10-3 and TRBJ2-7; possibly TRBD2 for D (5 bases). The CDR3 consists of 14 residues. V lost 3 bases and J lost 0, with 9 bases in between. Germline CDR1 reads ENHRY; CDR2 reads SYGVKD. This chain's CDR3 is CAISDGDSSYEQYF. In DNA, the CDR3 is TGTGCCATCAGTGACGGGGATAGCTCCTACGAGCAGTACTTC.

This chain connects TRBV7-9 to TRBJ1-2; D call uncertain. In germline, CDR1 is SEHNR, CDR2 FQNEAQ (reference sequence). V was shortened by 4 bases and J by 8 bases, with 14 bases between the two germline ends. This CDR3 is built from 13 residues. In nucleotides, the CDR3 is TGTGCCAGCAGCTCAGGCCCCTTCGCGGGCTACACCTTC. As protein: CASSSGPFAGYTF.